The rows below give T cell receptor beta chains drawn from one sample of a study of blood T cell repertoires in COVID-19. The repertoire was sequenced with immunoSEQ multiplex PCR; TCRdb's copy has only in-frame clones and lacks some. The sample includes approximately 300,000 clones, about 85% seen only once; the top ten take around 2%. Sequencing was carried out using PBMCs or T cells enriched from blood (not recorded which). These receptors were collected from a young woman who had been exposed to COVID-19. The CDR3 runs from the conserved cysteine through the conserved F or W. The D gene is left open where the match is weak. Clone size is not always given. Where it is, it says once, few, many or a class for expanded clones.

CDR3 protein,CDR3 DNA,D gene,V gene,J gene,clone size
CASSTGWDEQFF,TGTGCCAGCAGCACGGGTTGGGATGAGCAGTTCTTC,NA,TRBV5-4,TRBJ2-1,NA
CASSITETEAFF,TGTGCCAGCAGTATAACAGAGACTGAAGCTTTCTTT,NA,TRBV28,TRBJ1-1,NA
CASSAPSGTGTQYF,TGTGCCAGCAGTGCACCTTCCGGAACGGGGACCCAGTACTTC,NA,TRBV2,TRBJ2-5,NA
CASSITGSRSPLHF,TGTGCCAGCAGTATTACAGGGTCGCGTTCACCCCTCCACTTT,NA,TRBV25-1,TRBJ1-6,NA
CASRIITAGGHEQYF,TGTGCCAGCAGAATAATTACCGCGGGGGGCCACGAGCAGTACTTC,TRBD2,TRBV28,TRBJ2-7,NA
CASRSTGTGSYEQYF,TGTGCCAGCAGGTCAACCGGGACAGGCTCCTACGAGCAGTACTTC,TRBD1,TRBV28,TRBJ2-7,NA
CASSQTDRTVYGYTF,TGTGCCAGCAGTCAGACAGATAGGACAGTCTATGGCTACACCTTC,NA,TRBV28,TRBJ1-2,NA
CASSSTGPGNTIYF,TGTGCCAGCAGCTCTACAGGGCCAGGAAACACCATATATTTT,NA,TRBV7-9,TRBJ1-3,NA
CASSLESGKNTEAFF,TGTGCCAGCAGCTTGGAATCCGGGAAGAACACTGAAGCTTTCTTT,NA,TRBV7-9,TRBJ1-1,NA
CATGLSGDYSTDTQYF,TGTGCCACCGGCCTTTCCGGAGACTATAGCACAGATACGCAGTATTTT,NA,TRBV24-1,TRBJ2-3,NA
CASRAVYEQYF,TGTGCCAGCAGGGCCGTCTACGAGCAGTACTTC,NA,TRBV28,TRBJ2-7,NA
CASSLDGAAGNTIYF,TGTGCCAGCAGCTTAGATGGAGCTGCCGGAAACACCATATATTTT,NA,TRBV11-2,TRBJ1-3,NA
CASSLFGQPNTEAFF,TGTGCCAGCAGCCTATTCGGACAGCCGAACACTGAAGCTTTCTTT,NA,TRBV14,TRBJ1-1,NA
CATSRHGTGGAAWYSEQYF,TGTGCCACCAGCAGACATGGGACAGGGGGCGCCGCATGGTATTCCGAGCAGTACTTC,TRBD1,TRBV15,TRBJ2-7,NA
CASSARQVNSPLHF,TGTGCCAGCAGCGCGCGACAGGTTAATTCACCCCTCCACTTT,NA,TRBV21-1,TRBJ1-6,NA
CASSRSGGQFTDTQYF,TGTGCTAGCAGCAGATCAGGGGGCCAATTCACAGATACGCAGTATTTT,TRBD1,TRBV7-7,TRBJ2-3,NA
CASSLAVQETQYF,TGTGCCAGCAGCTTAGCCGTACAAGAGACCCAGTACTTC,NA,TRBV7-9,TRBJ2-5,NA
CASSSGLAGDPVTDTQYF,TGTGCCAGCAGCTCGGGACTAGCGGGAGACCCAGTAACAGATACGCAGTATTTT,TRBD2,TRBV13,TRBJ2-3,NA
CASSPRLAGGIYNEQFF,TGTGCCAGCAGCCCCAGACTAGCGGGAGGGATCTACAATGAGCAGTTCTTC,TRBD2,TRBV27,TRBJ2-1,NA
CASTPDTNTGELFF,TGTGCCAGCACCCCGGACACGAACACCGGGGAGCTGTTTTTT,NA,TRBV2,TRBJ2-2,NA
CASRGTGLGETQYF,TGTGCCAGCAGGGGGACTGGTTTAGGCGAGACCCAGTACTTC,NA,TRBV2,TRBJ2-5,NA
CASSQPSRGYTEAFF,TGCGCCAGCAGCCAACCCTCCAGGGGATACACTGAAGCTTTCTTT,NA,TRBV4-1,TRBJ1-1,NA
CASRQGSYGYTF,TGTGCCAGCAGACAGGGGAGCTATGGCTACACCTTC,TRBD1,TRBV2,TRBJ1-2,NA
CASRGWTGSYNEQFF,TGTGCCAGCAGGGGATGGACAGGGTCTTACAATGAGCAGTTCTTC,TRBD1,TRBV28,TRBJ2-1,NA
CASSSPTLLNYEQYF,TGTGCCAGCAGCTCACCTACCCTTCTAAACTACGAGCAGTACTTC,NA,TRBV7-2,TRBJ2-7,NA
CASSQADRSNTGELFF,TGTGCCAGCAGCCAAGCCGACAGGTCGAACACCGGGGAGCTGTTTTTT,NA,TRBV3-1/TRBV3-2,TRBJ2-2,few
CASSVTGAGGNTIYF,TGTGCCAGCAGCGTTACAGGGGCAGGTGGAAACACCATATATTTT,TRBD1,TRBV11-2,TRBJ1-3,NA
CAWTPIRTNSGNTIYF,TGTGCCTGGACGCCTATAAGGACAAACTCTGGAAACACCATATATTTT,NA,TRBV30,TRBJ1-3,NA
CASSLTGNTEAFF,TGTGCCAGCAGCCTTACAGGGAACACTGAAGCTTTCTTT,NA,TRBV11-3,TRBJ1-1,NA
CASSLPRNPSGSLETQYF,TGTGCCAGCAGCTTACCCCGGAATCCTAGCGGGAGTTTAGAGACCCAGTACTTC,TRBD2,TRBV7-9,TRBJ2-5,once
CASSLREVNTEAFF,TGCGCCAGCAGCCTCAGGGAAGTGAACACTGAAGCTTTCTTT,NA,TRBV4-1,TRBJ1-1,NA
CASSLSRGSGYTF,TGTGCCAGCAGCTTAAGTCGCGGGAGCGGCTACACCTTC,NA,TRBV7-3,TRBJ1-2,NA
CASSLRGYEQYF,TGTGCCAGCAGCTTACGGGGCTACGAGCAGTACTTC,NA,TRBV7-9,TRBJ2-7,NA
CASSEADRVNSPLHF,TGTGCCAGTAGTGAAGCGGACAGGGTTAATTCACCCCTCCACTTT,TRBD1,TRBV19,TRBJ1-6,NA
CASFDRGNEKLFF,TGTGCCAGCTTCGACAGGGGAAATGAAAAACTGTTTTTT,TRBD1,TRBV28,TRBJ1-4,once
CASSLAPGEGSPLHF,TGCGCCAGCAGCTTGGCCCCGGGGGAGGGATCACCCCTCCACTTT,NA,TRBV5-1,TRBJ1-6,NA
CASGPRQGAFGYTF,TGTGCCAGCGGACCAAGACAGGGGGCCTTTGGCTACACCTTC,TRBD1,TRBV7-3,TRBJ1-2,NA
CASSKQGSGELFF,TGCGCCAGCAGCAAACAGGGCTCCGGGGAGCTGTTTTTT,NA,TRBV4-3,TRBJ2-2,NA
CASRDTGTGLPEAFF,TGTGCCAGTAGAGATACCGGGACAGGGCTTCCTGAAGCTTTCTTT,TRBD1,TRBV19,TRBJ1-1,NA
CASSSPGSYGYTF,TGTGCCAGCAGTTCACCGGGAAGCTATGGCTACACCTTC,NA,TRBV27,TRBJ1-2,NA
CASSQEQGAGELFF,TGCGCCAGCAGCCAAGAACAGGGGGCCGGGGAGCTGTTTTTT,TRBD1,TRBV4-1,TRBJ2-2,NA
CASSREVSGEQFF,TGTGCCAGCAGCCGCGAAGTGTCTGGTGAGCAGTTCTTC,NA,TRBV7-9,TRBJ2-1,NA
CASSQDRVRTDTQYF,TGTGCCAGCAGCCAGGACAGGGTTCGCACAGATACGCAGTATTTT,TRBD1,TRBV4-2,TRBJ2-3,NA
CASSLTGVDNSPLHF,TGTGCCAGCTCACTTACAGGGGTGGATAATTCACCCCTCCACTTT,TRBD1,TRBV18,TRBJ1-6,NA
CASSWSTTGPYEQYF,TGTGCCAGCAGTTGGAGCACGACTGGTCCCTACGAGCAGTACTTC,NA,TRBV6-5,TRBJ2-7,NA
CASSPTRGTSDNNEQFF,TGTGCCAGCTCACCCACAAGAGGGACTAGCGATAACAATGAGCAGTTCTTC,TRBD2,TRBV18,TRBJ2-1,NA
CASSPNSEAFF,TGTGCCAGCAGTCCCAATTCTGAAGCTTTCTTT,NA,TRBV25-1,TRBJ1-1,NA
CAISERESSYNEQFF,TGTGCCATCAGTGAGCGGGAGAGCTCCTACAATGAGCAGTTCTTC,NA,TRBV10-3,TRBJ2-1,NA
CASSPGLAGASSNTGELFF,TGCGCCAGCAGCCCTGGACTAGCGGGGGCCTCATCGAACACCGGGGAGCTGTTTTTT,TRBD2,TRBV5-1,TRBJ2-2,NA
CASSKGTGGNYGYTF,TGTGCCAGCAGTAAGGGAACAGGGGGCAACTATGGCTACACCTTC,TRBD1,TRBV27,TRBJ1-2,NA
CASSLSAGDRETQYF,TGTGCCAGCAGTTTATCGGCGGGGGATCGAGAGACCCAGTACTTC,TRBD2,TRBV27,TRBJ2-5,NA
CASSPPGIIGDQPQHF,TGTGCCAGCAGCCCCCCAGGGATTATCGGCGATCAGCCCCAGCATTTT,NA,TRBV7-3,TRBJ1-5,NA
CAEQREPCYGYTF,TGTGCCGAACAGAGGGAGCCCTGTTATGGCTACACCTTC,NA,TRBV9,TRBJ1-2,NA
CASSLARNSPLHF,TGTGCCAGCAGCTTAGCCCGGAATTCACCCCTCCACTTT,NA,TRBV7-8,TRBJ1-6,NA